This is a list of T cell receptor beta chains from one sample in a study of monozygotic twins with inflammatory bowel disease. TCRdb reprocessed the 5' RACE reads, with one entry per CDR3 protein and no DNA. The sample's table shows a few hundred thousand distinct CDR3 sequences. The sample comprised blood. The receptor set was obtained from a human donor with ulcerative colitis or Crohn's disease, or a healthy co-twin of an affected twin (not recorded which). The CDR3 runs from the conserved cysteine through the conserved F or W. Fields, in order: J gene, V gene, CDR3 protein.

TRBJ2-1,TRBV6-5,CASSYSWGVTYNEQFF
TRBJ1-1,TRBV7-6,CASSLAVPGRITMNTEAFF
TRBJ2-1,TRBV5-1,CASSLEGGEQFF
TRBJ2-6,TRBV18,CASSPPGSGANVLTF
TRBJ2-1,TRBV7-9,CASSSPLGLRRNEQFF
TRBJ2-5,TRBV5-1,CASSTPSSERLVLGTQYF
TRBJ1-4,TRBV12-3/TRBV12-4,CASRSRGPNEKLFF
TRBJ2-3,TRBV20-1,CSARDAGTGVTDTQYF
TRBJ2-2,TRBV6-2/TRBV6-3,CASSPWTGLNTGELFF
TRBJ2-2,TRBV5-4,CASRLWHTGELFF
TRBJ2-2,TRBV5-1,CASSLMFTGELFF
TRBJ1-6,TRBV5-6,CASSFSPGLKESPLHF
TRBJ1-2,TRBV5-6,CASSLAGKGGGYTF